This entry concerns a single T cell receptor beta chain. This sample stems from a study of blood T cell repertoires in COVID-19. There are 16 residues in the CDR3. Germline V gives CDR1 MNHEY, CDR2 SMNVEV (reference sequence). With 5 bases clipped from V and 5 bases from J, the junction kept 8 bases outside the gene matches. In the study's own analysis: Quantification of nucleated cells was approximated via reference gene primer amplification. Produced via immunoSEQ multiplex PCR; TCRdb's table is partial and in-frame only. V and J calls and clone size are those listed in that table; D and trimming were worked out from the DNA. The sample yields approximately 210,000 clones, 81% seen once.

The sequencing input was PBMCs or T cells enriched from blood (not recorded which). This TCR was recovered from a woman aged 45 to 65 with acute COVID-19. The chain uses TRBV27 and TRBJ2-3; 12 bases are a match to TRBD2. Here the CDR3 reads CASSPTSGRPEDTQYF. DNA of the CDR3: TGTGCCAGCAGTCCAACTAGCGGGAGGCCAGAAGATACGCAGTATTTT.